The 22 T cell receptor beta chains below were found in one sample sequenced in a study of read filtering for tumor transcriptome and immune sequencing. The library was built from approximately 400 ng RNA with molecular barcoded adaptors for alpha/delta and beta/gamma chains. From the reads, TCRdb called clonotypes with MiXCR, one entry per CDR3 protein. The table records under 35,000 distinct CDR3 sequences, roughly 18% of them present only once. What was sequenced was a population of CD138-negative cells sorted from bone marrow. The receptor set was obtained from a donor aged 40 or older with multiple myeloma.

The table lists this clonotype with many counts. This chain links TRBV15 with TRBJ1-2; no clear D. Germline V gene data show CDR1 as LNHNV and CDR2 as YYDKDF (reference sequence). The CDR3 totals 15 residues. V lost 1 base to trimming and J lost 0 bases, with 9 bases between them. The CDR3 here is CATSRAHNTNYGYTF. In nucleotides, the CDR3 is TGTGCCACCAGCAGAGCCCACAACACTAACTATGGCTACACCTTC.

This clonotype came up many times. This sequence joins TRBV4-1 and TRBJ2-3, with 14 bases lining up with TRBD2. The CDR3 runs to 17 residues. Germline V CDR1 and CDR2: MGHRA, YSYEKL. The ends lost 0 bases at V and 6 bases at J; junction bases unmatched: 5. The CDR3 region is CASSQDMGLAGVDTQYF. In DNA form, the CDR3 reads TGCGCCAGCAGCCAAGATATGGGACTAGCGGGAGTGGATACGCAGTATTTT.

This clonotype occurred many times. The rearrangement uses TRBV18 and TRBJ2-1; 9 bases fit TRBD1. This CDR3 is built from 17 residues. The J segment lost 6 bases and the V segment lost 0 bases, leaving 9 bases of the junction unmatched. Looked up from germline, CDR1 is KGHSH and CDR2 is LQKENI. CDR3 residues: CASSPPNWDRAGNEQFF. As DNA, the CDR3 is TGTGCCAGCTCACCACCGAATTGGGACAGGGCAGGCAATGAGCAGTTCTTC.

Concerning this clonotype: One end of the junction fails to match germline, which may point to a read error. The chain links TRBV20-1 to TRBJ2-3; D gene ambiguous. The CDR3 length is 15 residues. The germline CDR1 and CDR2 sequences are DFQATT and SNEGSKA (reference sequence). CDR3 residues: CGAPKTFLSTDTQYF. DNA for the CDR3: TGCGGTGCACCGAAGACATTTCTCTCGACAGATACGCAGTATTTT.

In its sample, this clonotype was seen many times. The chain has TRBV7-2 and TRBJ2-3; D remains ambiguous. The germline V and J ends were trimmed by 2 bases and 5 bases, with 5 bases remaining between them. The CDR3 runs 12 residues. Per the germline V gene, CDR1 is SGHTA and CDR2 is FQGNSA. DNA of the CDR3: TGTGCCAGCAGCTTAATGATAGATACGCAGTATTTT. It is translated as CASSLMIDTQYF.

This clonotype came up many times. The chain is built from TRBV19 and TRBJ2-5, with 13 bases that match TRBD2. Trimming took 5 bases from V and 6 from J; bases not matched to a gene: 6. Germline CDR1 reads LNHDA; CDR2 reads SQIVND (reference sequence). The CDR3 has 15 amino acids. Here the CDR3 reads CASSSRTSGSQTQYF. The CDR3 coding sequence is TGTGCCAGTAGTTCTCGGACTAGCGGGAGCCAGACCCAGTACTTC. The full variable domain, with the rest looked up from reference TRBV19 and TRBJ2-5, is DGGITQSPKYLFRKEGQNVTLSCEQNLNHDAMYWYRQDPGQGLRLIYYSQIVNDFQKGDIAEGYSVSREKKESFPLTVTSAQKNPTAFYLCASSSRTSGSQTQYFGPGTRLLVL.

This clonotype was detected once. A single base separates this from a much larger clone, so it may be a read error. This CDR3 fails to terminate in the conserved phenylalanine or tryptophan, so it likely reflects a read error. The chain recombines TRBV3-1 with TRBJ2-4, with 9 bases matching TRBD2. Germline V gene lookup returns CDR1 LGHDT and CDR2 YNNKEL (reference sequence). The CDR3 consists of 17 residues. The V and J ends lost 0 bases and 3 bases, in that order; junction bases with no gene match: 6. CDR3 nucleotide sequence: TGTGCCAGCAGCCAAGATTTCTCTAGCGGGAACAAAAACATTCAGTACCTC. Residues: CASSQDFSSGNKNIQYL.

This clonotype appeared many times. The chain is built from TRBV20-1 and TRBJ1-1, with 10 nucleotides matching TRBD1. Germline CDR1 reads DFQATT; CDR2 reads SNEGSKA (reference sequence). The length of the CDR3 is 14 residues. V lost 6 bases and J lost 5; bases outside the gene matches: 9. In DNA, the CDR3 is TGCAGTGCCGCAGACAGGGGGCGAGGAACTGAAGCTTTCTTT. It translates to CSAADRGRGTEAFF.

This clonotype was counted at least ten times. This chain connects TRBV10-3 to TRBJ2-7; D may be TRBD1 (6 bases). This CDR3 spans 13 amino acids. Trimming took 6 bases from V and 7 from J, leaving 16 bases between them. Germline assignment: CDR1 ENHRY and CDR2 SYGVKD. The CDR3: CAISPGQHHEQYF. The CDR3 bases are TGTGCCATCAGCCCCGGACAGCACCATGAGCAGTACTTC.

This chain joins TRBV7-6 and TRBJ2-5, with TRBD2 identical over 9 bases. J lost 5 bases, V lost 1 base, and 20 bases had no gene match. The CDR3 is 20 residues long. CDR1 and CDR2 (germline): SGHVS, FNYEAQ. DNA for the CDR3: TGTGCCAGCAGCTTAGATGTCGAGGTTCCTAGCGGGACCGGCCGGGAGACCCAGTACTTC. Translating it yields CASSLDVEVPSGTGRETQYF. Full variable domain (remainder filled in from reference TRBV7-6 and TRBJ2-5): GAGVSQSPRYKVTKRGQDVALRCDPISGHVSLYWYRQALGQGPEFLTYFNYEAQQDKSGLPNDRFSAERPEGSISTLTIQRTEQRDSAMYRCASSLDVEVPSGTGRETQYFGPGTRLLVL.

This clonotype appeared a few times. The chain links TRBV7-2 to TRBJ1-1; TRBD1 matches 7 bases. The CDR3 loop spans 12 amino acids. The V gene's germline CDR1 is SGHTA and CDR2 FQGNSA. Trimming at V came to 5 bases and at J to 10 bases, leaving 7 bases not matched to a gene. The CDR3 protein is CASSRGQVGAFF. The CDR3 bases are TGTGCCAGCAGCCGCGGACAGGTAGGAGCTTTCTTT. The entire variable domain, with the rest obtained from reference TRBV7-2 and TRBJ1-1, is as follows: GAGVSQSPSNKVTEKGKDVELRCDPISGHTALYWYRQSLGQGLEFLIYFQGNSAPDKSGLPSDRFSAERTGGSVSTLTIQRTQQEDSAVYLCASSRGQVGAFFGQGTRLTVV.

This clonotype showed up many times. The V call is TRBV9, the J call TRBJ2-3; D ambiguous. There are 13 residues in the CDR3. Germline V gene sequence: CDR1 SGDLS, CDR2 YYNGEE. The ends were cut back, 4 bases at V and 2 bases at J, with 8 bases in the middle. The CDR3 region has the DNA TGTGCCAGCAGCCCAAGAGTCACAGATACGCAGTATTTT. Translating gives CASSPRVTDTQYF.

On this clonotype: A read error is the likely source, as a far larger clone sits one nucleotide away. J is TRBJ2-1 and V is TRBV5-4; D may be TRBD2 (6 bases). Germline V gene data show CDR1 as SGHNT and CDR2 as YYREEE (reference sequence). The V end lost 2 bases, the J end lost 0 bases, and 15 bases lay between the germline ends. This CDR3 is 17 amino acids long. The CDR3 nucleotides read TGTGCCAGCAGCTTTGCCCCGGGGAGGAGCTCCTACAATGAGCAGTTCTTC. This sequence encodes CASSFAPGRSSYNEQFF.

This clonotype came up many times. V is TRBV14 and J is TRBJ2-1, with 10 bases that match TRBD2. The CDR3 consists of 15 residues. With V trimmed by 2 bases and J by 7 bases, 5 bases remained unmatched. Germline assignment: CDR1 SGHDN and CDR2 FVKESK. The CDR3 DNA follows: TGTGCCAGCAGCCAACTAGCGGGAGTTAAAAATGAGCAGTTCTTC. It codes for CASSQLAGVKNEQFF.

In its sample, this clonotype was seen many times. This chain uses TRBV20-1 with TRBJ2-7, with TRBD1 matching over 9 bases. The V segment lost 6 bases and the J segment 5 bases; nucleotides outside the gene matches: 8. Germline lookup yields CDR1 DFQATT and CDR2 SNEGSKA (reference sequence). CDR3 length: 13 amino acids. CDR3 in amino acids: CSANRDRADEQYF. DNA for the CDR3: TGCAGTGCAAACCGGGACAGGGCTGACGAGCAGTACTTC.

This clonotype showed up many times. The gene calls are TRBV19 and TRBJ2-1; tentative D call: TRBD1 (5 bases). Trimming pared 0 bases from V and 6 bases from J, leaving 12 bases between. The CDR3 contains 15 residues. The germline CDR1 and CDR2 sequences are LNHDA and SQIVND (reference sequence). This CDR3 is CASSIDAVQVNEQFF. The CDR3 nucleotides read TGTGCCAGTAGTATAGATGCAGTACAGGTCAATGAGCAGTTCTTC.

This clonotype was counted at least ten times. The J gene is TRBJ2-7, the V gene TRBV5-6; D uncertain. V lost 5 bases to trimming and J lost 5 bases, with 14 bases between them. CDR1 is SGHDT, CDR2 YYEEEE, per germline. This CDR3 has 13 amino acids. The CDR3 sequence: CASSPTLWNEQYF. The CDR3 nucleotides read TGTGCCAGCAGTCCGACCCTGTGGAACGAGCAGTACTTC.

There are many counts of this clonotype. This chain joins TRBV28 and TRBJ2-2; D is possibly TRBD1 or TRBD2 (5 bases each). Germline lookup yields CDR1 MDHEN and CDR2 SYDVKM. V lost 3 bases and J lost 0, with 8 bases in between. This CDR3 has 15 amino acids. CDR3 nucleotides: TGTGCCAGCAGTTTGGGGACGGCGAACACCGGGGAGCTGTTTTTT. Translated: CASSLGTANTGELFF.

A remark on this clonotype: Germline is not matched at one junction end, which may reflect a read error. CDR3 in amino acids: CANSLVSALQEAQYF. The CDR3 bases are TGTGCCAACAGCTTAGTCAGCGCCCTACAAGAGGCCCAGTACTTC. V usage is TRBV7-2 and J usage is TRBJ2-5; D gene unclear. This CDR3 has 15 residues. Germline V gene data show CDR1 as SGHTA and CDR2 as FQGNSA. Based on the CDR3 plus reference TRBV7-2 and TRBJ2-5, the full variable domain is GAGVSQSPSNKVTEKGKDVELRCDPISGHTALYWYRQSLGQGLEFLIYFQGNSAPDKSGLPSDRFSAERTGGSVSTLTIQRTQQEDSAVYLCANSLVSALQEAQYFGPGTRLLVL.

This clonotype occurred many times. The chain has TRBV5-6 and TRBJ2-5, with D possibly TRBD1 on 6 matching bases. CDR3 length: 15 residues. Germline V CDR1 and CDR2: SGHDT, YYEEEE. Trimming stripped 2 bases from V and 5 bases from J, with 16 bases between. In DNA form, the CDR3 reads TGTGCCAGCAGCTTTTTCGGACAGTCCATTGAGACCCAGTACTTC. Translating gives CASSFFGQSIETQYF.

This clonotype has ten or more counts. The CDR3 reads CASSKNEQYF. CDR3 coding DNA: TGTGCCAGCAGTAAGAACGAGCAGTACTTC. The V gene is TRBV27, the J gene TRBJ2-7; D ambiguous. V dropped 5 bases and J dropped 5 bases, with 4 bases sitting between them. CDR1 and CDR2 from the germline V gene are MNHEY and SMNVEV (reference sequence). The CDR3 is 10 amino acids.

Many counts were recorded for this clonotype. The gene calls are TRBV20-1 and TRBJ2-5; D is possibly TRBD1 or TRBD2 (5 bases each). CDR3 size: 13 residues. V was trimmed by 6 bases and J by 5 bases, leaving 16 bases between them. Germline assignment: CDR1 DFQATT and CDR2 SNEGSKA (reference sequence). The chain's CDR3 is CSARPGAQETQYF. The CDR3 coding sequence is TGCAGTGCACGACCCGGGGCCCAGGAGACCCAGTACTTC.